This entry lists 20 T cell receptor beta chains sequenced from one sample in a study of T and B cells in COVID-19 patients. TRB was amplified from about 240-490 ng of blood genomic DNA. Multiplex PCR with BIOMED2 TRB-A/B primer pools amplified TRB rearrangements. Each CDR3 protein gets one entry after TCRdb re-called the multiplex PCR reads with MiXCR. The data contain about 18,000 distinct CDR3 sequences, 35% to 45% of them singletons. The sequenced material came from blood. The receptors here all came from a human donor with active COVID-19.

CDR3 DNA: TGTGCCAGCAGCCCGCAATCCGGGACAAACTATGGCTACACCTTC. This translates into CASSPQSGTNYGYTF. The J gene is TRBJ1-2, the V gene TRBV18; weak D call: TRBD1 (6 bases). CDR1 and CDR2 from the germline V gene are KGHSH and LQKENI. This CDR3 has 15 residues. V dropped 8 bases and J dropped 2 bases, with 18 bases sitting between them.

CDR3 residues: CSARDLRAGGVVYNEQFF. The CDR3 DNA reads TGCAGTGCTAGAGATCTTCGAGCGGGGGGGGTAGTCTACAATGAGCAGTTCTTC. This chain joins TRBV20-1 and TRBJ2-1, with 10 bases that match TRBD2. The junction had 11 bases not matched to a gene; V was cut back by 0 bases and J by 3 bases. The germline V gene encodes CDR1 DFQATT and CDR2 SNEGSKA (reference sequence). The CDR3 contains 18 residues.

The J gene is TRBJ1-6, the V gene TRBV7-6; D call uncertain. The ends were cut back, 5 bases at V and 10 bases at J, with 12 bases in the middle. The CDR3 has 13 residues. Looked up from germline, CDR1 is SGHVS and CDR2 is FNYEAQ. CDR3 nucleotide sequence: TGTGCCAGCAGCGCCCTCCAAAGCTCACCCCTCCACTTT. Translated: CASSALQSSPLHF.

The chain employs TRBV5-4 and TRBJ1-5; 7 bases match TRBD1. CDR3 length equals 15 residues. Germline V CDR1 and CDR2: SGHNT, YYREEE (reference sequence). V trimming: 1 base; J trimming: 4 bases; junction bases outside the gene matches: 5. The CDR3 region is CASSLWQGGNQPQHF. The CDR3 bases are TGTGCCAGCAGCTTGTGGCAGGGGGGGAATCAGCCCCAGCATTTT.

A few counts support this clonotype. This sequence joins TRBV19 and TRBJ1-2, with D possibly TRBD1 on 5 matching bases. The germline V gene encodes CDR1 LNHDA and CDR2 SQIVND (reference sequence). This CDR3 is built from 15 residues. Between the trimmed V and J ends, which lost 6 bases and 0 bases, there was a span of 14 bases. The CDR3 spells CASRDGGVPNYGYTF. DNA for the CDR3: TGTGCCAGTAGGGACGGAGGGGTCCCTAACTATGGCTACACCTTC.

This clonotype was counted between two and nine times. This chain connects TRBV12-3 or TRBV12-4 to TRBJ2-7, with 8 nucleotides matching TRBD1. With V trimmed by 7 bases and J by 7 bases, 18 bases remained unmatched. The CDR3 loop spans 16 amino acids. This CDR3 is CASTYRGSQGAGEQYF. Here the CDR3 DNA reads TGTGCCAGCACCTACAGGGGGTCGCAGGGGGCTGGGGAGCAGTACTTC.

The CDR3 bases are TGTGCCAGCAGCAGGACAGGGATGAACACTGAAGCTTTCTTT. The encoded protein is CASSRTGMNTEAFF. The rearrangement links TRBV5-4 to TRBJ1-1, with 8 bases aligning to TRBD1. Looked up from germline, CDR1 is SGHNT and CDR2 is YYREEE (reference sequence). CDR3 length: 14 amino acids. V shed 4 bases, J shed 0 bases, and the junction held 2 bases outside the gene matches.

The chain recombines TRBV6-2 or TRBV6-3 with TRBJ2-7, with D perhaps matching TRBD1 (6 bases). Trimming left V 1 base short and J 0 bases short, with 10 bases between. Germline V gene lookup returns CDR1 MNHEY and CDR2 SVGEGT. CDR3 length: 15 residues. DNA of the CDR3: TGTGCCAGCAGTTACTTGCTGGGGGCCTCCTACGAGCAGTACTTC. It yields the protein CASSYLLGASYEQYF.

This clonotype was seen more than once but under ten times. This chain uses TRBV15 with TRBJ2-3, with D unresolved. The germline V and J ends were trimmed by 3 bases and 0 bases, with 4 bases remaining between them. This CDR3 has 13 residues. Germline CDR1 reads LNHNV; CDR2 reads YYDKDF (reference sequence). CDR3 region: CATSRDSTDTQYF. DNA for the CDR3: TGTGCCACCAGCAGGGACAGCACAGATACGCAGTATTTT.

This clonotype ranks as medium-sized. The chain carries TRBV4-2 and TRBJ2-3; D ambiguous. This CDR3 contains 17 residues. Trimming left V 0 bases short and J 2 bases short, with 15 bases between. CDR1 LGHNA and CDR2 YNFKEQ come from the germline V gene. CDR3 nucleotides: TGTGCCAGCAGCCAAGAAATGGTCGGCTCGGCCACAGATACGCAGTATTTT. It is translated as CASSQEMVGSATDTQYF.

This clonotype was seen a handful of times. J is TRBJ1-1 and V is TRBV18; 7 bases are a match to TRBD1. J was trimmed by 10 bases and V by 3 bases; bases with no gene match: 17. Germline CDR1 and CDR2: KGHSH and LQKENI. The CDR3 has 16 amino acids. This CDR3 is CASSPATVTGERLAFF. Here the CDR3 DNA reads TGTGCCAGCTCACCCGCGACCGTTACAGGGGAGAGGTTAGCTTTCTTT.

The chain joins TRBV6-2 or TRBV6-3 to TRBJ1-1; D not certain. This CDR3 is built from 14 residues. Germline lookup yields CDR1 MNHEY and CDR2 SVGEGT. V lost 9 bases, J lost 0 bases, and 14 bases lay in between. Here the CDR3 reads CASNLDGMNTEAFF. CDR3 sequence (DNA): TGTGCCAGTAACCTGGACGGGATGAACACTGAAGCTTTCTTT.

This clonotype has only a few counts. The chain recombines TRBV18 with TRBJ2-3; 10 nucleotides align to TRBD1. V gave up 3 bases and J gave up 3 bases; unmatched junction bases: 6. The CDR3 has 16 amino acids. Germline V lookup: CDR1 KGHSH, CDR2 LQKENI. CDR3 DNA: TGTGCCAGCTCACCTCGGGACAGGGGCGTTACAGATACGCAGTATTTT. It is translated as CASSPRDRGVTDTQYF.

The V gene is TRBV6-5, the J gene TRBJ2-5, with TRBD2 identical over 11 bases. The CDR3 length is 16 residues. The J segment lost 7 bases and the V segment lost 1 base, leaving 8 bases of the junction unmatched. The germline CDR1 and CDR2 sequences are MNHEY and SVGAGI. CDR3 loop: CASSYWPTSGEWTQYF. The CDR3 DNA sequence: TGTGCCAGCAGTTACTGGCCGACTAGCGGGGAGTGGACCCAGTACTTC.

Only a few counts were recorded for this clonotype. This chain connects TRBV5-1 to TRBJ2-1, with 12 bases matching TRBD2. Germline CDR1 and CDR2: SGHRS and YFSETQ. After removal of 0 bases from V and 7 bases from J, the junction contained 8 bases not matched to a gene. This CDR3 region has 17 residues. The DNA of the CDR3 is TGCGCCAGCAGCTTGGCTCTAGCGGGGGGGATGTGGAATGAGCAGTTCTTC. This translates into CASSLALAGGMWNEQFF.

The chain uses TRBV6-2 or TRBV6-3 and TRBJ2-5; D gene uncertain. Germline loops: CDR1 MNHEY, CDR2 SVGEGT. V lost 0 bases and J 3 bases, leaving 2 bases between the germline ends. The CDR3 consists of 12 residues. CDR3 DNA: TGTGCCAGCAGTTACTCCAAAGAGACCCAGTACTTC. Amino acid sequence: CASSYSKETQYF.

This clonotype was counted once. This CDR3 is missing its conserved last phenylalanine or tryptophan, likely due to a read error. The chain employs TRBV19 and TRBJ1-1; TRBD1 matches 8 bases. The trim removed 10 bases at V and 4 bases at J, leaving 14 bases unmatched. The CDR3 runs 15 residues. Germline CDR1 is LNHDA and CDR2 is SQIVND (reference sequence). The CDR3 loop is CATQSLRTGTTEAFI. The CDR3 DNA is TGTGCCACCCAGTCCTTGCGGACAGGGACCACTGAAGCTTTCATT.

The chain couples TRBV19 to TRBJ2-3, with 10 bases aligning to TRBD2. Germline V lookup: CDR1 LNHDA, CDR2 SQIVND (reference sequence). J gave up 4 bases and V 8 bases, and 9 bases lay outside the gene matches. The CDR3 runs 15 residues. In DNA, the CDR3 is TGTGCCAGTGCAAGCGGGGGGGTATGGGCAGATACGCAGTATTTT. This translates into CASASGGVWADTQYF.

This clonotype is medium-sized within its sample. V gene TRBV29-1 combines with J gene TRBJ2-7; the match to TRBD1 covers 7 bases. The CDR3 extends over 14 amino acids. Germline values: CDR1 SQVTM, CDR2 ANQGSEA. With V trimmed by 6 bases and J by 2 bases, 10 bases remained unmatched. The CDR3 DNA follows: TGCAGCGTCCAAGACAGGGCTCGAGCCTACGAGCAGTACTTC. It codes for CSVQDRARAYEQYF.

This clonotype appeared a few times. CDR3 in amino acids: CASSLTGTGGPLNYGYTF. In nucleotides, the CDR3 is TGTGCCAGCAGTCTCACCGGGACAGGGGGGCCCTTAAACTATGGCTACACCTTC. V is TRBV27 and J is TRBJ1-2; 11 bases map to TRBD1. This CDR3 spans 18 amino acids. V dropped 5 bases and J dropped 2; count of bases not matched to a gene: 13. Germline V gene lookup returns CDR1 MNHEY and CDR2 SMNVEV (reference sequence).